This T cell receptor (beta chain) was sequenced in a study of Ad26.COV2.S vaccination and SARS-CoV-2 variants. Study context: Ad26.COV2.S, an intramuscular injection, was given once or twice 56 days apart. Study-wide findings and caveats: It was found that vaccine and placebo recipients had similar non-spike TCR breadth.

The CDR3 is 15 residues long. The V segment lost 3 bases and the J segment 6 bases; nucleotides outside the gene matches: 6. The germline gives CDR1 SGHKS, CDR2 YYEKEE (reference sequence). Assay: immunoSEQ multiplex PCR; the TCRdb copy retains only in-frame clones and omits some. The sample gives about 350,000 clones, about 88% of which show up once; roughly 3.5% is in the top ten. As for this clone: The target antigen is unknown.

Treatment meaning: 15 to 20 received Ad26.COV2.S at low or high dose, single or two shots; roughly five received placebo; per-sample allocation not given. Sampling was done on day 63 after the first vaccine or placebo injection. An adult donor aged 18-55 years was enrolled in Boston. The study used a vaccine consisting of an Ad26 vector that expressed Wuhan-strain SARS-CoV-2 spike. The chain links TRBV5-5 to TRBJ2-1; 10 nucleotides agree with TRBD2. The TCR was taken from a person between 18 and 65 years old who received the Ad26.COV2.S COVID-19 vaccine or a placebo. The sample here was peripheral blood, taken in a trial of Ad26.COV2.S vaccine versus placebo. In nucleotides, the CDR3 is TGTGCCAGCAGCTCCCTAGCGGGAGCCCCCAATGAGCAGTTCTTC. Its protein is CASSSLAGAPNEQFF.